This T cell receptor (beta chain) was recovered during a study of T cells in Graves' hyperthyroidism and ophthalmopathy. CDR1 SGHNT and CDR2 YENEEA come from the germline V gene. V shed 5 bases and J shed 0 bases, with 20 bases lying between them. The CDR3 contains 17 residues. This clonotype was observed at least ten times. Authors of the study amplified TCR beta CDR3 regions from RNA transcripts. Researchers ran a first-round RT-PCR on the TCR CDR3 using the HTBI primer set. TCRdb reprocessed the multiplex PCR reads via MiXCR and lists one record per CDR3 protein. The data hold hundreds of thousands of distinct CDR3 sequences, with around 14% observed a single time. Diagnosis of hyperthyroidism was new in patients aged 18 to 65, and its duration was under 2 months. Exclusions: uncontrolled infection, other autoimmune disease, pregnancy, lactation.

The source of this sequence is a woman aged 30 to 39 with Graves' hyperthyroidism that later progressed to Graves' ophthalmopathy. The sequencing sample was made of blood. The genes are TRBV11-3 and TRBJ2-7; weak D call: TRBD2 (5 bases). CDR3 amino acids: CASSLLTSTISSYEQYF. CDR3 coding DNA: TGTGCCAGCAGCCTACTAACTTCGACTATTAGCTCCTACGAGCAGTACTTC.